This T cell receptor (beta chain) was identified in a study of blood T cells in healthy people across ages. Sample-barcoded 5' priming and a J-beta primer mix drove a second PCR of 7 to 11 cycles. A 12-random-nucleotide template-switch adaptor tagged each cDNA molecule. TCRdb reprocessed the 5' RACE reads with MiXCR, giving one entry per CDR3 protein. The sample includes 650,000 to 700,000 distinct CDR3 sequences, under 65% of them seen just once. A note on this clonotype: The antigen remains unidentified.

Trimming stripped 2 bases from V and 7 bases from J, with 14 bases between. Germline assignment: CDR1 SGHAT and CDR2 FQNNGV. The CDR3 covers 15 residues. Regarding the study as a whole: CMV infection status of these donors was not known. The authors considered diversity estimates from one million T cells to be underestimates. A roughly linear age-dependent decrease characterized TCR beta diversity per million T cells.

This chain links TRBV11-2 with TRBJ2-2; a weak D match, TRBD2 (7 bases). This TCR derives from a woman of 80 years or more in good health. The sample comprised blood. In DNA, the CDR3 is TGTGCCAGCAGCTTACGGGGGGCCGTTATCGGGGAGCTGTTTTTT. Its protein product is CASSLRGAVIGELFF.